These T cell receptor beta chains were read from a single sample in a study of shared clonotypes between healthy human individuals. The table came from immunoSEQ multiplex PCR; TCRdb's copy has only in-frame clones and leaves some out. The table includes roughly 2,500,000 clones, 80% to 95% detected once. Input material: naive CD4+ T cells from PBMCs. The receptors here all came from a man aged 18 to 35 in good health. Some clones in this sample may be carry-over from other donors' samples. The CDR3 runs from the conserved cysteine through the conserved F or W. The D gene is left open where the match is weak. Where a row states a size, it is once, few, many or the class of an expanded clone; other rows omit it.

>TRBV28|NA|NA|TRBJ1-5
CASSLTPHSNQPQHF
TGTGCCAGCAGTTTAACACCCCATAGCAATCAGCCCCAGCATTTT
>TRBV27|TRBD2|NA|TRBJ2-2
CASSLLGLAGGSGELFF
TGTGCCAGCAGTTTACTGGGACTAGCGGGAGGGAGCGGGGAGCTGTTTTTT
>TRBV28|TRBD1|NA|TRBJ1-1
CASRTGGITEAFF
TGTGCCAGCAGGACAGGGGGGATCACTGAAGCTTTCTTT
>TRBV7-6|NA|once|TRBJ1-5
CASSLGVGSNQPQHF
TGTGCCAGCAGCTTAGGGGTGGGAAGCAATCAGCCCCAGCATTTT
>TRBV19|NA|few|TRBJ1-1
CASNRESEAFF
TGTGCCAGTAATCGGGAGAGTGAAGCTTTCTTT
>TRBV28|NA|NA|TRBJ2-5
CASGVGQTGREQYF
TGTGCCAGCGGGGTCGGTCAGACAGGGAGGGAGCAGTACTTC
>TRBV5-8|NA|NA|TRBJ2-5
CASSRTARTQYF
TGTGCCAGCAGCAGGACCGCCAGGACCCAGTACTTC
>TRBV10-1|TRBD1|NA|TRBJ1-1
CASSPAPGGTEAFF
TGCGCCAGCAGCCCGGCCCCAGGGGGCACTGAAGCTTTCTTT
>TRBV14|NA|NA|TRBJ1-2
CASSQDATYGYTF
TGTGCCAGCAGCCAAGACGCCACCTATGGCTACACCTTC
>TRBV18|NA|NA|TRBJ1-2
CASSPLTGNYGYTF
TGTGCCAGCTCACCATTAACAGGGAACTATGGCTACACCTTC
>TRBV27|NA|once|TRBJ2-7
CASRRAGRTYEQYF
TGTGCCAGCAGGCGTGCAGGGAGGACCTACGAGCAGTACTTC
>TRBV5-1|NA|once|TRBJ2-3
CASSGAGQITDTQYF
TGCGCCAGCAGCGGGGCGGGACAAATCACAGATACGCAGTATTTT
>TRBV6-1|TRBD1|NA|TRBJ2-7
CASREVQGVGYEQYF
TGTGCCAGCAGGGAGGTACAGGGGGTCGGCTACGAGCAGTACTTC
>TRBV7-9|TRBD1|NA|TRBJ2-1
CASSLEPGGDEQFF
TGTGCCAGCAGCTTAGAACCAGGGGGCGATGAGCAGTTCTTC
>TRBV30|NA|NA|TRBJ1-4
CAWKRDLGEEKLFF
TGTGCCTGGAAACGGGATTTAGGAGAAGAAAAACTGTTTTTT
>TRBV7-2|TRBD1|NA|TRBJ1-3
CASSLDRLDTIYF
TGTGCCAGCAGCCTGGACAGGTTGGACACCATATATTTT
>TRBV7-2|TRBD2|NA|TRBJ2-5
CASSLVGTSGGETQYF
TGTGCCAGCAGCTTAGTAGGGACTAGCGGGGGAGAGACCCAGTACTTC
>TRBV4-2|NA|once|TRBJ2-7
CASSQEPRPTYEQYF
TGTGCCAGCAGCCAAGAGCCCCGCCCCACTTACGAGCAGTACTTC
>TRBV7-6|NA|NA|TRBJ2-5
CASSLVATTAGTQYF
TGTGCCAGCAGCTTGGTGGCCACCACCGCGGGGACCCAGTACTTC
>TRBV9|TRBD1|NA|TRBJ1-4
CASSVAPTGANEKLFF
TGTGCCAGCAGCGTAGCTCCGACAGGGGCCAATGAAAAACTGTTTTTT
>TRBV11-3|NA|few|TRBJ2-3
CASSLSTDTQYF
TGTGCCAGCAGCTTAAGCACAGATACGCAGTATTTT
>TRBV19|TRBD1|NA|TRBJ1-2
CASTDRGTGGYGYTF
TGTGCCAGTACCGACCGAGGGACAGGGGGCTATGGCTACACCTTC
>TRBV28|TRBD2|NA|TRBJ2-1
CASSLFLAGKNYNEQFF
TGTGCCAGCAGTTTGTTTTTAGCGGGAAAGAATTACAATGAGCAGTTCTTC
>TRBV4-2|TRBD1|NA|TRBJ1-2
CASSQAGQGAGGYTF
TGTGCCAGCAGCCAAGCCGGACAGGGGGCTGGCGGCTACACCTTC
>TRBV25-1|TRBD1|few|TRBJ2-7
CASSGGTGLYEQYF
TGTGCCAGCAGTGGAGGGACAGGCCTTTACGAGCAGTACTTC
>TRBV6-6|NA|NA|TRBJ1-1
CASSYSDVNTEAFF
TGTGCCAGCAGTTACTCGGATGTGAACACTGAAGCTTTCTTT
>TRBV7-8|TRBD2|NA|TRBJ2-1
CASSLALGLADEQFF
TGTGCCAGCAGCTTAGCGTTGGGACTAGCGGATGAGCAGTTCTTC
>TRBV4-2|NA|NA|TRBJ2-2
CASSQGIELFF
TGTGCCAGCAGCCAAGGCATTGAGCTGTTTTTT